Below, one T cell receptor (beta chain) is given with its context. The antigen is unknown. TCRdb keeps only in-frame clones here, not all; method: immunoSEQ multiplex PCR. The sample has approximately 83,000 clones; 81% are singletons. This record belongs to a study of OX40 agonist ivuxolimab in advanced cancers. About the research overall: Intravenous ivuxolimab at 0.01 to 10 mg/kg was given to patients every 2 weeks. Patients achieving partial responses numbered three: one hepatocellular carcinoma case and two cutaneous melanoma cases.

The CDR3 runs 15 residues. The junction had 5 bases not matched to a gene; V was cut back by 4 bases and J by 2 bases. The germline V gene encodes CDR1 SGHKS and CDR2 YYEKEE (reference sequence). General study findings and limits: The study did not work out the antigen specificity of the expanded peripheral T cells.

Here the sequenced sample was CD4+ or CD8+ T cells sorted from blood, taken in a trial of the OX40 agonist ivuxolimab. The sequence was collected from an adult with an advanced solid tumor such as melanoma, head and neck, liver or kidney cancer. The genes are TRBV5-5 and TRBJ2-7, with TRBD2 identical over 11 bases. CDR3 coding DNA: TGTGCCAGCAGCCCCCTTAGCGGGGGGGCCTACGAGCAGTACTTC. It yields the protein CASSPLSGGAYEQYF. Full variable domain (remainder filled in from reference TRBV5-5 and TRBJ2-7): DAGVTQSPTHLIKTRGQQVTLRCSPISGHKSVSWYQQVLGQGPQFIFQYYEKEERGRGNFPDRFSARQFPNYSSELNVNALLLGDSALYLCASSPLSGGAYEQYFGPGTRLTVT.